Here is one T cell receptor (beta chain) with its context. Its antigen is as yet unknown. This record comes from a study of T cells in localized non-small cell lung cancer. The data were produced by immunoSEQ multiplex PCR, yet TCRdb's version contains in-frame clones alone and is incomplete. The sample shows about 34,000 clones, about 88% of them seen only once. Overall study findings and caveats: Blood T cell density predicted longer survival; adjacent-lung clonality, shorter. Among the tissues sampled, uninvolved adjacent lung had the highest T cell clonality, above tumor. For the top 100 tumor clones, a median around 55 also appeared in adjacent lung. Heterogeneity remains possible because sequencing was limited to only one tumor region.

This CDR3 is 15 amino acids long. The germline V and J ends were trimmed by 5 bases and 3 bases, with 17 bases remaining between them. Germline CDR1 and CDR2: MNHEY and SMNVEV (reference sequence). This chain links TRBV27 with TRBJ2-7, with D perhaps TRBD2 (6 bases). This TCR was recovered from a woman aged 40-69 years with stage I lung adenocarcinoma. The sample was peripheral blood, taken before any cancer treatment. The CDR3 nucleotides read TGTGCCAGCAGTCTTCAGGGAGGAGACTTCTACGAGCAGTACTTC. Translation: CASSLQGGDFYEQYF.